The clone carrying this T cell receptor (beta chain) was counted once. The data were obtained in a study of T cell changes during pregnancy in multiple sclerosis. Trimming shortened V by 0 bases and J by 4 bases, and 25 bases separated the two germline ends. The germline gives CDR1 SNHLY, CDR2 FYNNEI. The CDR3 totals 20 residues. Measured with immunoSEQ multiplex PCR; TCRdb has only the in-frame clones, and not every one. The sample has about 110,000 clones, 85% to 95% seen once. Sequenced here: peripheral blood, sampled in the third trimester of pregnancy. The sequence derives from a female donor in good health, enrolled as a control in a pregnancy study. The chain uses TRBV2 and TRBJ1-3; D is unresolved. CDR3 nucleotide sequence: TGTGCCAGCAGTGAAGCGATGCTGCCCCCATGGCTCCCCAGGGGAAACACCATATATTTT. Translated: CASSEAMLPPWLPRGNTIYF.